The 10 T cell receptor beta chains below were found in one sample sequenced in a study of T cell responses to AZD1222 COVID-19 vaccine. Produced via immunoSEQ multiplex PCR; TCRdb's table is partial and in-frame only. The sample records about 150,000 clones, around nine tenths being singletons. The sample consisted of peripheral blood, taken on day 0 of AZD1222 vaccination. The receptors were sampled from an adult in good health.

The chain uses TRBV5-5 and TRBJ1-2, with unresolved D. The V gene's germline CDR1 is SGHKS and CDR2 YYEKEE (reference sequence). The V end lost 0 bases, the J end lost 3 bases, and 9 bases lay between the germline ends. This CDR3 spans 14 amino acids. CDR3 DNA: TGTGCCAGCAGCTTGGCCTCTGGTGACTATGGCTACACCTTC. As protein: CASSLASGDYGYTF.

The chain recombines TRBV18 with TRBJ2-7, with 10 bases lining up with TRBD1. V lost 5 bases to trimming and J lost 4 bases; unmatched junction nucleotides: 5. This CDR3 contains 14 residues. The germline gives CDR1 KGHSH, CDR2 LQKENI. CDR3 sequence reads: CASSSGTGVYEQYF. The CDR3 DNA sequence: TGTGCCAGCTCATCCGGGACAGGGGTTTACGAGCAGTACTTC.

CDR3 sequence: CASSLSNPNNEQFF. The CDR3 nucleotides are TGTGCCAGCAGTTTATCGAACCCGAACAATGAGCAGTTCTTC. V and J are TRBV27 and TRBJ2-1; D unclear. The V end lost 0 bases, the J end lost 5 bases, and 8 bases lay between the germline ends. The germline gives CDR1 MNHEY, CDR2 SMNVEV (reference sequence). This CDR3 has 14 amino acids.

This sequence joins TRBV5-4 and TRBJ2-7; a possible D gene is TRBD2 (6 bases). CDR3 size: 13 residues. V gave up 3 bases and J gave up 7 bases, with 14 bases separating them. The germline CDR1 and CDR2 sequences are SGHNT and YYREEE (reference sequence). CDR3 nucleotides: TGTGCCAGCAGCTCGGAGGGAGTGAGGGAGCAGTACTTC. Translation: CASSSEGVREQYF.

Written as DNA, the CDR3 is TGTGCCAGCTCACCCGGGACTAGCGGAACCCAAGAGACCCAGTACTTC. Residues: CASSPGTSGTQETQYF. The chain uses TRBV18 and TRBJ2-5; 11 bases are shared with TRBD2. CDR3 length equals 16 residues. V shed 3 bases, J shed 1 base, and the junction held 4 bases outside the gene matches. Germline values: CDR1 KGHSH, CDR2 LQKENI.

Here the CDR3 DNA reads TGCGCCAGCAGCCAAGATAAGGGGTTAAACTATGGCTACACCTTC. As protein: CASSQDKGLNYGYTF. This sequence joins TRBV4-3 and TRBJ1-2, with D perhaps matching TRBD1 (5 bases). This CDR3 is 15 amino acids long. Germline lookup yields CDR1 LGHNA and CDR2 YSLEER. V lost 0 bases and J 2 bases, leaving 10 bases between the germline ends.

The CDR3 DNA is TGTGCCAGCATGGCGGAAGCTGGAAACACCATATATTTT. This encodes CASMAEAGNTIYF. The genes are TRBV7-9 and TRBJ1-3; D is undetermined. CDR1 and CDR2 from the germline V gene are SEHNR and FQNEAQ (reference sequence). The CDR3 has 13 residues. V was cut by 7 bases and J by 2 bases, with 9 bases left in between.

This chain links TRBV28 with TRBJ2-2; D remains unclear. The germline V and J ends were trimmed by 10 bases and 3 bases, with 9 bases remaining between them. This CDR3 has 12 residues. Germline V gives CDR1 MDHEN, CDR2 SYDVKM. The CDR3 DNA sequence: TGTGCCAACATAAGCCACACCGGGGAGCTGTTTTTT. Encoded protein: CANISHTGELFF.

The chain combines TRBV4-3 with TRBJ1-1, with a weak D call TRBD1 (6 bases). The length of the CDR3 is 15 residues. Trimming stripped 0 bases from V and 4 bases from J, with 12 bases between. CDR1 is LGHNA, CDR2 YSLEER, per germline. The CDR3 loop is CASSQDGGLPTEAFF. The CDR3 nucleotides read TGCGCCAGCAGCCAAGATGGGGGGCTGCCCACTGAAGCTTTCTTT.

The chain uses TRBV7-9 and TRBJ2-1; TRBD1 matches at 9 bases. The CDR3 length is 15 residues. The V segment lost 5 bases and the J segment 5 bases; nucleotides outside the gene matches: 7. Germline loops: CDR1 SEHNR, CDR2 FQNEAQ (reference sequence). Written as DNA, the CDR3 is TGTGCCAGCAGCCCGACCGGGACAGGGCACAATGAGCAGTTCTTC. Its translation is CASSPTGTGHNEQFF.